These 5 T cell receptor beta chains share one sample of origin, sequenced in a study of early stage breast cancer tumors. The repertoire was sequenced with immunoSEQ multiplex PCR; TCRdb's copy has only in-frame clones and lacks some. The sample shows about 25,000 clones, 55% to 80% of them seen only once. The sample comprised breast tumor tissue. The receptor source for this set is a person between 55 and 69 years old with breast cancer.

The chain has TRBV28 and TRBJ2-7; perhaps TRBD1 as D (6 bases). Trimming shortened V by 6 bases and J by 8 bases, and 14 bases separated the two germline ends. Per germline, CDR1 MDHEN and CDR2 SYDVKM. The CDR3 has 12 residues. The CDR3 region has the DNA TGTGCCAGCAGGAGTACAGGGCTAAAGCAGTACTTC. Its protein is CASRSTGLKQYF.

The CDR3 DNA follows: TGTGCCAGTAGTATACAGGGAGGTGGTCAGCCCCAGCATTTT. Protein product: CASSIQGGGQPQHF. The chain recombines TRBV19 with TRBJ1-5; D may be TRBD1 (5 bases). The CDR3 runs to 14 residues. The germline V gene has CDR1 LNHDA and CDR2 SQIVND (reference sequence). V gave up 2 bases and J gave up 6 bases, with 11 bases separating them. The entire variable domain, with the rest obtained from reference TRBV19 and TRBJ1-5, is as follows: DGGITQSPKYLFRKEGQNVTLSCEQNLNHDAMYWYRQDPGQGLRLIYYSQIVNDFQKGDIAEGYSVSREKKESFPLTVTSAQKNPTAFYLCASSIQGGGQPQHFGDGTRLSIL.

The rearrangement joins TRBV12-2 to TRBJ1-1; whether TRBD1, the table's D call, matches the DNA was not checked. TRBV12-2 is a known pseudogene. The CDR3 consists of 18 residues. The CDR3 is CASRLAERDSKLNTEAFF. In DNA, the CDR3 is TGTGCAAGTCGCTTAGCTGAAAGGGACAGTAAATTGAACACTGAAGCTTTCTTT.

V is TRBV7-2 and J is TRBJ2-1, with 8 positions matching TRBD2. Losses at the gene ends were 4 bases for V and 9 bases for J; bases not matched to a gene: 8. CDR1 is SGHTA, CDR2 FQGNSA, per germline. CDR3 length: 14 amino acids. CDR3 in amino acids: CASSSGLARGEQFF. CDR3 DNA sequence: TGTGCCAGCAGCTCCGGACTAGCTAGAGGTGAGCAGTTCTTC.

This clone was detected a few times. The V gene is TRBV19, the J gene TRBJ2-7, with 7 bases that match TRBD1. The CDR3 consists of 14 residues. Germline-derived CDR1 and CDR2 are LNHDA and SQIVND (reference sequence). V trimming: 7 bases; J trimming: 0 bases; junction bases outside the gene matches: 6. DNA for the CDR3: TGTGCCAGTATGGACAGGATCAGCTCCTACGAGCAGTACTTC. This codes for CASMDRISSYEQYF.